This T cell receptor beta chain emerged from a study of T-cell reconstitution after alpha-beta-depleted transplantation in children. With regard to this clonotype: Its cognate antigen is unknown.

The germline V and J ends were trimmed by 5 bases and 0 bases, with 14 bases remaining between them. CDR1 and CDR2 (germline): SGHAT, FQNNGV. The CDR3 is 16 amino acids. The TCRbeta library was prepared with unique molecular identifiers. TCRdb reanalysed the PCR reads using MiXCR and keeps one entry per CDR3 protein. The sample lists some 310,000 distinct CDR3 sequences, over 20% seen once, with roughly 9.8% in the top ten. Findings and limits, study-wide: Several hundred rapidly expanded clones from non-depleted graft cells reportedly supplied alpha-beta T cells about two months post-transplant. One year after transplant, T-cell counts and diversity came mostly from newly produced T cells.

The sequencing used PBMCs, mostly from graft donor cells, collected 180 days after TCRalphabeta/CD19-depleted stem cell transplant. The gene calls are TRBV11-2 and TRBJ2-4; perhaps TRBD1 as D (6 bases). The sequence derives from a male patient younger than 18 who had a stem cell transplant for acute lymphoblastic leukemia, so the T cells may come from the graft donor. The CDR3 DNA is TGTGCCAGCAGCCCCGGACAGACCTTAGCCAAAAACATTCAGTACTTC. It encodes CASSPGQTLAKNIQYF.